This TCR beta chain was recorded in a study of blood T cells in healthy people across ages. General study results and limits: Strong correlation linked observed beta diversity and percent naive T cells. While age rose, TCR beta diversity per million T cells dropped in a roughly linear way.

Whenever a sample was processed, at least 7 million PBMCs were isolated. The second PCR ran roughly 6 to 12 cycles with a sample-barcoded 5' primer and J-beta primers. Researchers report that each sample yielded at least 2.5 million CDR3-containing paired-end reads. Using its own MiXCR run on the 5' RACE reads, TCRdb lists one record per CDR3 protein. The sample lists 700,000 to 850,000 distinct CDR3 sequences, 35% to 40% seen once, with 10% to 15% in the top ten. This clonotype appeared a few times. The antigen is not known. The origin of this receptor is a man aged 18 to 29 in good health. The sequenced material came from blood.

CDR3 sequence reads: CASSFGQGPDTQYF. The CDR3, as DNA: TGCGCCAGCAGCTTCGGACAGGGCCCAGATACGCAGTATTTT. The V and J genes are TRBV5-1 and TRBJ2-3, with 8 nucleotides matching TRBD1. The length of the CDR3 is 14 residues. Trimming took 2 bases from V and 4 from J; bases not matched to a gene: 3. CDR1 and CDR2 (germline): SGHRS, YFSETQ. Full variable domain (remainder filled in from reference TRBV5-1 and TRBJ2-3): KAGVTQTPRYLIKTRGQQVTLSCSPISGHRSVSWYQQTPGQGLQFLFEYFSETQRNKGNFPGRFSGRQFSNSRSEMNVSTLELGDSALYLCASSFGQGPDTQYFGPGTRLTVL.